A single sample is the source of the 21 T cell receptor beta chains below, sequenced in a study of cytomegalovirus exposure and HLA in healthy donors. PCR involved 60 Vbeta and 13 Jbeta primers. Here immunoSEQ multiplex PCR was the method, and the copy in TCRdb shows in-frame clones only, minus some. The sample consists of over 150,000 clones, 65% to 85% of them appearing once. Sequenced: PBMCs. The receptors were sampled from a male donor in good health and CMV-seronegative.

This clone was picked up a small number of times. The rearrangement links TRBV5-1 to TRBJ2-5, with D unresolved. Trimming left V 4 bases short and J 4 bases short, with 20 bases between. Per germline, CDR1 SGHRS and CDR2 YFSETQ. This CDR3 is 16 amino acids long. The CDR3 here is CASSPAVGRVGETQYF. The CDR3 DNA is TGCGCCAGCAGCCCGGCGGTTGGCCGGGTGGGAGAGACCCAGTACTTC.

The chain uses TRBV6-1 and TRBJ1-5, with TRBD1 identical over 11 bases. Germline trimming cut 4 bases from V and 2 bases from J; bases unmatched to any gene: 7. The CDR3 is 17 residues long. Germline CDR1 and CDR2: MNHNS and SASEGT. In DNA form, the CDR3 reads TGTGCCAGCAGTGTTGGGACAGGGGGAAGAGGCAATCAGCCCCAGCATTTT. Protein sequence: CASSVGTGGRGNQPQHF.

The CDR3 is CASSLASGGARGELFF. DNA of the CDR3: TGTGCCAGCAGTTTAGCTAGCGGGGGGGCGCGTGGGGAGCTGTTTTTT. The chain links TRBV28 to TRBJ2-2, with 12 bases lining up with TRBD2. The CDR3 sequence is 16 residues long. In germline, CDR1 is MDHEN, CDR2 SYDVKM. J gave up 8 bases and V 2 bases, and 6 bases lay outside the gene matches.

The V gene is TRBV5-4, the J gene TRBJ2-7; 9 positions agree with TRBD2. CDR3 size: 16 residues. Germline V gene data show CDR1 as SGHNT and CDR2 as YYREEE (reference sequence). V dropped 0 bases and J dropped 5; count of bases not matched to a gene: 9. The DNA of the CDR3 is TGTGCCAGCAGCTTGGGACGCGCGGGGGGGCTGAACGAGCAGTACTTC. Translated: CASSLGRAGGLNEQYF.

The CDR3 DNA sequence: TGTGCCAGCAGCCCCATTCGCGCAAACACTGAAGCTTTCTTT. Translating it yields CASSPIRANTEAFF. The gene calls are TRBV7-9 and TRBJ1-1; no clear D gene. V was clipped by 5 bases and J by 2 bases, with 12 bases between them. CDR1 and CDR2 (germline): SEHNR, FQNEAQ (reference sequence). This CDR3 has 14 residues.

This clone has just one count. V usage is TRBV7-9 and J usage is TRBJ2-7; the match to TRBD2 covers 12 bases. CDR1 is SEHNR, CDR2 FQNEAQ, per germline (reference sequence). The CDR3 totals 15 residues. Trimming cost V 5 bases and J 2 bases; bases outside gene matches: 4. CDR3 sequence: CASSPPSGRAYEQYF. CDR3 in DNA: TGTGCCAGCAGCCCGCCTAGCGGGAGGGCCTACGAGCAGTACTTC. The whole variable domain, filled in from reference TRBV7-9 and TRBJ2-7, reads DTGVSQNPRHKITKRGQNVTFRCDPISEHNRLYWYRQTLGQGPEFLTYFQNEAQLEKSRLLSDRFSAERPKGSFSTLEIQRTEQGDSAMYLCASSPPSGRAYEQYFGPGTRLTVT.

The chain joins TRBV29-1 to TRBJ2-7, with 9 bases that match TRBD2. The germline V gene has CDR1 SQVTM and CDR2 ANQGSEA. The CDR3 loop spans 14 amino acids. V was clipped by 7 bases and J by 7 bases; unmatched bases: 14. The chain's CDR3 is CSAHQRSGGREQYF. Written as DNA, the CDR3 is TGCAGCGCCCACCAGAGGAGCGGGGGGCGGGAGCAGTACTTC.

V gene TRBV5-5 combines with J gene TRBJ2-5; 16 bases agree with TRBD2. This CDR3 has 18 amino acids. CDR1 is SGHKS, CDR2 YYEKEE, per germline (reference sequence). V lost 7 bases to trimming and J lost 0 bases; unmatched junction nucleotides: 9. This CDR3 is CASGLGLAGGQYQETQYF. For the CDR3, the DNA is TGTGCCAGCGGCCTGGGACTAGCGGGGGGGCAGTACCAAGAGACCCAGTACTTC.

The chain carries TRBV19 and TRBJ2-7; no firm D call. With 4 bases removed from V and 7 bases from J, the gap between germline ends came to 8 bases. The CDR3 sequence is 11 residues long. Germline CDR1 and CDR2: LNHDA and SQIVND (reference sequence). CDR3: CASSNTPEQYF. The CDR3, as DNA: TGTGCCAGTAGTAATACACCGGAGCAGTACTTC.

V is TRBV4-3 and J is TRBJ1-2; D might be TRBD1 (6 bases). The CDR3 consists of 15 residues. V was shortened by 0 bases and J by 6 bases, with 14 bases between the two germline ends. Germline CDR1 LGHNA, CDR2 YSLEER. The CDR3 loop is CASSQENRETHGYTF. CDR3 in DNA: TGCGCCAGCAGCCAAGAGAACAGGGAGACCCATGGCTACACCTTC.

The V gene is TRBV2, the J gene TRBJ2-7; 7 nucleotides line up with TRBD2. The J segment lost 4 bases and the V segment lost 4 bases, leaving 10 bases of the junction unmatched. The CDR3 totals 15 residues. Germline V lookup: CDR1 SNHLY, CDR2 FYNNEI. The CDR3 coding sequence is TGTGCCAGCAGTGGAAGCGGGGCGAGGCGATACGAGCAGTACTTC. It translates to CASSGSGARRYEQYF.

This clone has just one count. The rearrangement links TRBV11-3 to TRBJ2-5, with a possible D match to TRBD2 (5 bases). The CDR3 consists of 15 residues. Germline V gene sequence: CDR1 SGHNT, CDR2 YENEEA. With 1 base removed from V and 2 bases from J, the gap between germline ends came to 11 bases. For the CDR3, the DNA is TGTGCCAGCAGCTTAGGTACAGCGGATCAAGAGACCCAGTACTTC. This codes for CASSLGTADQETQYF.

This clone was recorded once. The chain uses TRBV6-5 and TRBJ1-5, with 7 bases fitting TRBD1. With V trimmed by 5 bases and J by 7 bases, 8 bases remained unmatched. Germline-derived CDR1 and CDR2 are MNHEY and SVGAGI. The CDR3 consists of 14 residues. The CDR3, as DNA: TGTGCCAGCAGTACTGACAGGGTTCACCAGCCCCAGCATTTT. The encoded protein is CASSTDRVHQPQHF.

This clone was seen once. The chain links TRBV2 to TRBJ1-1; D is possibly TRBD1 (6 bases). The CDR3 covers 12 residues. Germline-derived CDR1 and CDR2 are SNHLY and FYNNEI. The V gene lost 2 bases and the J gene lost 11 bases, with 12 bases spanning the gap. CDR3 protein: CASSELRGMAFF. The CDR3 DNA is TGTGCCAGCAGTGAATTAAGGGGGATGGCTTTCTTT.

The chain employs TRBV6-4 and TRBJ1-3, with TRBD1 as a possible D gene (5 bases). Germline values: CDR1 MRHNA, CDR2 SNTAGT. The CDR3 contains 16 residues. V lost 6 bases and J lost 0, with 15 bases in between. The CDR3 nucleotides read TGTGCCAGCAGGGAGAGAAGGGGCTTCTCTGGAAACACCATATATTTT. Amino acid sequence: CASRERRGFSGNTIYF.

V is TRBV15 and J is TRBJ2-1, with 11 nucleotides matching TRBD2. In germline, CDR1 is LNHNV, CDR2 YYDKDF (reference sequence). The CDR3 runs to 16 residues. V lost 0 bases, J lost 7 bases, and 5 bases stayed unmatched. CDR3 protein: CATSRDLAGGGNEQFF. In DNA form, the CDR3 reads TGTGCCACCAGCAGAGATCTAGCGGGGGGCGGGAATGAGCAGTTCTTC.

The rearrangement links TRBV7-3 to TRBJ2-1; 8 bases agree with TRBD2. In germline, CDR1 is SGHTA, CDR2 FQGTGA. V dropped 1 base and J dropped 7; count of bases not matched to a gene: 9. The CDR3 sequence is 16 residues long. The CDR3 protein is CASSLSGGTRLNEQFF. Written as DNA, the CDR3 is TGTGCCAGCAGCTTAAGCGGCGGGACTAGGCTTAATGAGCAGTTCTTC. The whole variable domain, remainder taken from reference TRBV7-3 and TRBJ2-1, is GAGVSQTPSNKVTEKGKYVELRCDPISGHTALYWYRQSLGQGPEFLIYFQGTGAADDSGLPNDRFFAVRPEGSVSTLKIQRTERGDSAVYLCASSLSGGTRLNEQFFGPGTRLTVL.

The CDR3 here is CASSLQGALKVAQETQYF. In nucleotides, the CDR3 is TGTGCCAGCAGCTTGCAGGGGGCGCTGAAAGTTGCGCAAGAGACCCAGTACTTC. The rearrangement links TRBV5-4 to TRBJ2-5; TRBD1 agrees at 8 bases. The ends lost 1 base at V and 2 bases at J; junction bases unmatched: 13. The germline CDR1 and CDR2 sequences are SGHNT and YYREEE (reference sequence). There are 18 residues in the CDR3.

This clone was detected once. The chain employs TRBV6-1 and TRBJ2-5; TRBD2 is a possible D gene (6 bases). V was clipped by 7 bases and J by 1 base, with 16 bases between them. Germline CDR1 MNHNS, CDR2 SASEGT. The CDR3 covers 15 residues. CDR3 loop: CASIDRGIRQETQYF. Here the CDR3 DNA reads TGTGCCAGCATTGACCGGGGGATTCGCCAAGAGACCCAGTACTTC.

In this sample, this clone turned up a few times. DNA for the CDR3: TGTGCCAGCAGCTTGGAAATCGTCCAGAATGAAGCTTTCTTT. Translation gives CASSLEIVQNEAFF. V gene TRBV5-8 combines with J gene TRBJ1-1; no reliable D call. The CDR3 is made up of 14 amino acids. Germline V gene lookup returns CDR1 SGHTS and CDR2 YDEGEE. Between the trimmed V and J ends, which lost 0 bases and 7 bases, there was a span of 13 bases.

The chain uses TRBV11-2 and TRBJ2-5, with unresolved D. The length of the CDR3 is 14 residues. Trimming shortened V by 1 base and J by 2 bases, and 8 bases separated the two germline ends. CDR1 and CDR2 from the germline V gene are SGHAT and FQNNGV. The CDR3 sequence is CASSLGLRQETQYF. The DNA of the CDR3 is TGTGCCAGCAGCTTAGGGCTCAGACAAGAGACCCAGTACTTC.